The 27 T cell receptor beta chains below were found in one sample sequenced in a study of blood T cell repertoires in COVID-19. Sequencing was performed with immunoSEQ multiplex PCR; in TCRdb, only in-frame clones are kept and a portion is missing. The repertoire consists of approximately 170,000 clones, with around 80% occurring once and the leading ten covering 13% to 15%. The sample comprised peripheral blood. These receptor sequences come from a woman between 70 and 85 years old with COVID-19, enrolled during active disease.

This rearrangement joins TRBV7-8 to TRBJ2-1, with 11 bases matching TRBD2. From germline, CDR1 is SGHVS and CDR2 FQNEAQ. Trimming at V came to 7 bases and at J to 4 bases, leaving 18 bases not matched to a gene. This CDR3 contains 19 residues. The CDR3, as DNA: TGTGCCAGCACCCCCCCCACGGCGACTAGCGGGGTCCGATACAATGAGCAGTTCTTC. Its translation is CASTPPTATSGVRYNEQFF.

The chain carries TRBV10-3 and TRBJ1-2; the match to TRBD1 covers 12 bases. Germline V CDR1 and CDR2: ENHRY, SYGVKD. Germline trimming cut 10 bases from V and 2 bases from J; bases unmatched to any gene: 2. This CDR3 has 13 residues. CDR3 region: CASGTGGNYGYTF. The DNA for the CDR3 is TGTGCCAGCGGGACAGGGGGCAACTATGGCTACACCTTC.

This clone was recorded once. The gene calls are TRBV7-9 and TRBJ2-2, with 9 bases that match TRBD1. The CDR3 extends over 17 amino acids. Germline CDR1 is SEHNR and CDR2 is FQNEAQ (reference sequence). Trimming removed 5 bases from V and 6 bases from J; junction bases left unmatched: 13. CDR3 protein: CASSKIQGAFKAGELFF. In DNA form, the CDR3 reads TGTGCCAGCAGCAAAATACAGGGGGCTTTTAAAGCCGGGGAGCTGTTTTTT. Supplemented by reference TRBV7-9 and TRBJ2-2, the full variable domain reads DTGVSQNPRHKITKRGQNVTFRCDPISEHNRLYWYRQTLGQGPEFLTYFQNEAQLEKSRLLSDRFSAERPKGSFSTLEIQRTEQGDSAMYLCASSKIQGAFKAGELFFGEGSRLTVL.

DNA of the CDR3: TGTGCCACGGTCGGCTCCTACAATGAGCAGTTCTTC. Translating it yields CATVGSYNEQFF. The rearrangement joins TRBV24-1 to TRBJ2-1; D unresolved. CDR3 size: 12 residues. V was cut by 10 bases and J by 0 bases, with 6 bases left in between. Germline V gene lookup returns CDR1 KGHDR and CDR2 SFDVKD.

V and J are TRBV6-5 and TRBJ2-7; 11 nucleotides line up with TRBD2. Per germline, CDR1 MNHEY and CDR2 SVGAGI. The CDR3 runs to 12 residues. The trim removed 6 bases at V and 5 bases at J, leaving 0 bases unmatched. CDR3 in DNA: TGTGCCAGCAGGGGACTAGCGGACGAGCAGTACTTC. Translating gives CASRGLADEQYF.

CDR3 DNA: TGTGCCAGCAAATCCTCAGGGTACGAGCAGTACTTC. Amino acids: CASKSSGYEQYF. V is TRBV28 and J is TRBJ2-7, with a possible D match to TRBD1 (5 bases). Germline V lookup: CDR1 MDHEN, CDR2 SYDVKM. The V end lost 7 bases, the J end lost 4 bases, and 11 bases lay between the germline ends. This CDR3 has 12 amino acids.

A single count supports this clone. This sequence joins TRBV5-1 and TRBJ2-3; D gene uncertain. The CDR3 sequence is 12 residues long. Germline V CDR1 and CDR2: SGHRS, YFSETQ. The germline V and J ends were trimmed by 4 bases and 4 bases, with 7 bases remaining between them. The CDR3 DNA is TGCGCCAGCAGCCCCCCAGCAGATACGCAGTATTTT. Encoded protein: CASSPPADTQYF.

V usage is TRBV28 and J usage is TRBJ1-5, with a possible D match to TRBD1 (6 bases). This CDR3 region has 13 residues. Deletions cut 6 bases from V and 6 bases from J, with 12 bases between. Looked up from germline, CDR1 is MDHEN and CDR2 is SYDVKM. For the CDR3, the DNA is TGTGCCAGCAGCCGAACAGGGCTTCAGCCCCAGCATTTT. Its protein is CASSRTGLQPQHF.

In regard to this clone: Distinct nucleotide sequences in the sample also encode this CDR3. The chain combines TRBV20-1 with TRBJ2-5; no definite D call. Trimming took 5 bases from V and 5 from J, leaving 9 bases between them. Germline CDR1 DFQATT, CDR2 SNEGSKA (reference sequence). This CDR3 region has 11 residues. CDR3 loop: CSASPEETQYF. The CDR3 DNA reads TGCAGTGCTTCCCCCGAGGAGACCCAGTACTTC.

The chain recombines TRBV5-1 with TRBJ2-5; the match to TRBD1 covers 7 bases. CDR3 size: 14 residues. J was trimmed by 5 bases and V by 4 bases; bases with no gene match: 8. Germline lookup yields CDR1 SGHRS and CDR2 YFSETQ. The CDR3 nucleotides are TGCGCCAGCAGCCTCGACAGGGTGGGGGAGACCCAGTACTTC. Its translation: CASSLDRVGETQYF.

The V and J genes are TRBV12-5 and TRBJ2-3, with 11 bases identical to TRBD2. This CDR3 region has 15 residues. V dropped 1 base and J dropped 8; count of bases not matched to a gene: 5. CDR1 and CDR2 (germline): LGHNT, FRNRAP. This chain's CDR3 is CASGLGRLAGGTQYF. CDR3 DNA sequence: TGTGCTAGTGGTTTGGGAAGGCTAGCGGGGGGTACGCAGTATTTT.

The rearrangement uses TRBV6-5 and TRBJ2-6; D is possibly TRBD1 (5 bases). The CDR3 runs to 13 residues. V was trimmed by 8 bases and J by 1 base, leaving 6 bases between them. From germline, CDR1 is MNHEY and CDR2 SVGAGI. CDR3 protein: CASGASGANVLTF. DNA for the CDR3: TGTGCCAGCGGGGCGTCTGGGGCCAACGTCCTGACTTTC.

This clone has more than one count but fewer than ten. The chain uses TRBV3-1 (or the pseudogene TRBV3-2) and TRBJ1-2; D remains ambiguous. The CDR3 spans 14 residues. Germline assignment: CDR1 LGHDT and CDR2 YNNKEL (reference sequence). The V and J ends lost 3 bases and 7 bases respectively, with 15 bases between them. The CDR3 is CASSHPGVGFGYTF. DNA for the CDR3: TGTGCCAGCAGCCATCCCGGGGTTGGCTTTGGCTACACCTTC.

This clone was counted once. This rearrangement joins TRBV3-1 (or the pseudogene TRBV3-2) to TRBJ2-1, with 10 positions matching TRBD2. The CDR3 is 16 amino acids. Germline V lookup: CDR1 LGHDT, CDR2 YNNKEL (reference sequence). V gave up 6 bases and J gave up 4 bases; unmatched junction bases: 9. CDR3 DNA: TGTGCCAGCAGACTAAACGGACTAGCGGCTTACAATGAGCAGTTCTTC. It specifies CASRLNGLAAYNEQFF.

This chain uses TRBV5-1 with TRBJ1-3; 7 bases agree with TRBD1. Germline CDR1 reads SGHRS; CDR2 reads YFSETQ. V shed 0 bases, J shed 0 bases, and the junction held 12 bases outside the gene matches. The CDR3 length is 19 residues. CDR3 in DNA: TGCGCCAGCAGCTTGGAGGGGACAGCCATTATGGGCTCTGGAAACACCATATATTTT. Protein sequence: CASSLEGTAIMGSGNTIYF.

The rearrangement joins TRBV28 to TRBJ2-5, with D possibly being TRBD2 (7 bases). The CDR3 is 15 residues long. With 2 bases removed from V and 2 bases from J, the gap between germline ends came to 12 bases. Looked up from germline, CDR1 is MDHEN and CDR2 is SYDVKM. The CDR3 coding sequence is TGTGCCAGCAGTTTAAGGGGGGGAGGGCAAGAGACCCAGTACTTC. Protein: CASSLRGGGQETQYF.

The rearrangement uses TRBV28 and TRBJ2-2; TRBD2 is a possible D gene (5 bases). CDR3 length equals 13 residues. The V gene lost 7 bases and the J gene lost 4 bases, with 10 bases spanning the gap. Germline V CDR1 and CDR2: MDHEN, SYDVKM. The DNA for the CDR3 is TGTGCCAGCATACCTGGAGGCACCGGGGAGCTGTTTTTT. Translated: CASIPGGTGELFF.

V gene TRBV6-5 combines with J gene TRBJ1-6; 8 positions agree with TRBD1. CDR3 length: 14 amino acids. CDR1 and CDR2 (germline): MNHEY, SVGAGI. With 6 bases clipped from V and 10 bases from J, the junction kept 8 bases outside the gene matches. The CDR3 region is CASSRGQGNSPLHF. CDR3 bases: TGTGCCAGCAGCCGAGGACAGGGAAACTCACCCCTCCACTTT.

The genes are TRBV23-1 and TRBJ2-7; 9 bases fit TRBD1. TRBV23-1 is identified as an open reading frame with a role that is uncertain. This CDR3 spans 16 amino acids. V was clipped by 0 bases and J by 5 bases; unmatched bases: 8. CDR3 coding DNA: TGCGCCAGCAGTCAATCGAGGGGGACAGGGATCGACGAGCAGTACTTC. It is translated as CASSQSRGTGIDEQYF.

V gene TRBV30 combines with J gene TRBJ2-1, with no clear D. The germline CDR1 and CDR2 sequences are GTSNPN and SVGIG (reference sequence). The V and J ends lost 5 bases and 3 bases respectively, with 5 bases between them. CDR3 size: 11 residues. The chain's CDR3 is CAWAYYNEQFF. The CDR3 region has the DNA TGTGCCTGGGCCTACTACAATGAGCAGTTCTTC.

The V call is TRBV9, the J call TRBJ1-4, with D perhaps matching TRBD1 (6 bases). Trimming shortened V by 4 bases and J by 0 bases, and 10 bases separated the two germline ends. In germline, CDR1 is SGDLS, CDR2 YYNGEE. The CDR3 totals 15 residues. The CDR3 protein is CASSYRTATNEKLFF. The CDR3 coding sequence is TGTGCCAGCAGCTACCGGACAGCAACTAATGAAAAACTGTTTTTT.

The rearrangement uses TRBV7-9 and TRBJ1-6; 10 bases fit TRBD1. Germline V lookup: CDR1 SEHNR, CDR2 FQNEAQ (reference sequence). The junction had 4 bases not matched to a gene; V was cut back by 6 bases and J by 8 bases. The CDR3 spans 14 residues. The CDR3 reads CASSVGQGDSPLHF. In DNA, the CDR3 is TGTGCCAGCAGTGTAGGACAGGGGGATTCACCCCTCCACTTT.

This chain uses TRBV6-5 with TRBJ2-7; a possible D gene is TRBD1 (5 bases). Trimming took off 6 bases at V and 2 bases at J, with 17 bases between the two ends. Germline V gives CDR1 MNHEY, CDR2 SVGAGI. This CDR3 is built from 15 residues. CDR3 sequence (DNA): TGTGCCAGCAGACCAGGGAAGGGGATTCCCTACGAGCAGTACGTC. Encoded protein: CASRPGKGIPYEQYV.

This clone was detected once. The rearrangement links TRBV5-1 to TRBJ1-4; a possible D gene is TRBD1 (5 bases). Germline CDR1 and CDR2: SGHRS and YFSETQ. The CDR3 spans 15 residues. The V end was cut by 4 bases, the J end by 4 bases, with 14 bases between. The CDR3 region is CASSSSGLSNEKLFF. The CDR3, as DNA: TGCGCCAGCAGCAGTTCAGGGCTAAGTAATGAAAAACTGTTTTTT.

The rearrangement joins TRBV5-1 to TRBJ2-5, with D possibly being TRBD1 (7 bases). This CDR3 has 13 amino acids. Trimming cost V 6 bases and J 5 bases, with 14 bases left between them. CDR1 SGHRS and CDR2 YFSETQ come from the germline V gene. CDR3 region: CASTRGEMETQYF. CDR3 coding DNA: TGCGCCAGCACCAGGGGGGAGATGGAGACCCAGTACTTC.

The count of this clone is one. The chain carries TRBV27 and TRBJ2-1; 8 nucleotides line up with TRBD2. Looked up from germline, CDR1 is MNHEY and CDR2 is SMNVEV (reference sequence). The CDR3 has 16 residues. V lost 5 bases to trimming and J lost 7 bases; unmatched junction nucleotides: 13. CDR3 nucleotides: TGTGCCAGCAGTCCCCGGGGGACTAGTTGGGGAAATGAGCAGTTCTTC. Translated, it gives CASSPRGTSWGNEQFF.

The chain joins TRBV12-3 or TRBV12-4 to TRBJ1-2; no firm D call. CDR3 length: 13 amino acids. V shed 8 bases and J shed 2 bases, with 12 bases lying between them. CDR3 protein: CASAGERNYGYTF. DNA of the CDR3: TGTGCCAGCGCCGGGGAGAGAAACTATGGCTACACCTTC.